This TCR beta chain appears in the sequencing data of a study of PD-1 blockade in classical Hodgkin lymphoma. Study-level findings and limits: Some patients began nivolumab under 1 year after ASCT. These patients were excluded from later analyses. By C4D1 there was a significant rise in CD4+ TCR diversity but not in CD8+ TCR diversity. It was among complete responders that baseline diversity resembled that of newly diagnosed patients.

The assay was immunoSEQ multiplex PCR, and TCRdb's table has in-frame clones only and misses some. The sample lists just over 60,000 clones, more than 70% seen once, with roughly an eighth in the top ten. As regards this clone: The antigen is undetermined.

Per germline, CDR1 GTSNPN and CDR2 SVGIG (reference sequence). Trimming cost V 0 bases and J 3 bases, with 15 bases left between them. The CDR3 is 16 residues long. All trial patients relapsed after autologous stem cell transplantation. This TCR derives from a human donor with classical Hodgkin lymphoma. Here the sequenced sample was peripheral blood mononuclear cells (PBMCs), taken at baseline. The chain is built from TRBV30 and TRBJ1-5; D ambiguous. The CDR3 nucleotides read TGTGCCTGGAGTGTACTCCCCCCGACGAACAATCAGCCCCAGCATTTT. Translation gives CAWSVLPPTNNQPQHF.